The 7 T cell receptor beta chains in this list originate from one sample, sequenced in a study of blood T cells in healthy people across ages. A J-beta primer mix and a sample-barcoded 5' primer were used in a second PCR of roughly 7 to 12 cycles. TCRdb re-derived calls from the 5' RACE reads in MiXCR, one entry per CDR3 protein. There are over 600,000 distinct CDR3 sequences in the sample; roughly 21% occur only once, and 3.5% to 4% lies in the top ten. The sample taken for sequencing was blood. Every receptor here comes from a man in his sixties or seventies in good health.

This clonotype was seen a handful of times. The chain uses TRBV5-1 and TRBJ2-5; 11 bases are a match to TRBD2. Near its end, the DNA agrees better with TRBJ2-1, so the J call may be wrong. This CDR3 region has 16 residues. From germline, CDR1 is SGHRS and CDR2 YFSETQ. Here the CDR3 reads CASSVGLADSYNEQFF. The CDR3 nucleotides read TGCGCCAGCAGCGTGGGACTAGCGGACAGCTACAATGAGCAGTTCTTC.

This clonotype was seen a few times. This sequence joins TRBV27 and TRBJ1-2, with 8 bases identical to TRBD1. The trim removed 4 bases at V and 2 bases at J, leaving 3 bases unmatched. This CDR3 has 14 amino acids. Germline V gene data show CDR1 as MNHEY and CDR2 as SMNVEV (reference sequence). This CDR3 is CASSSRTGNYGYTF. The CDR3 nucleotides are TGTGCCAGCAGTTCCCGGACAGGGAACTATGGCTACACCTTC.

The gene calls are TRBV2 and TRBJ2-7; D gene uncertain. Trimming shortened V by 3 bases and J by 3 bases, and 9 bases separated the two germline ends. Germline assignment: CDR1 SNHLY and CDR2 FYNNEI. The CDR3 length is 13 residues. The CDR3 is CASSDRRFYEQYF. CDR3 DNA: TGTGCCAGCAGTGATCGTAGGTTCTACGAGCAGTACTTC.

This clonotype was detected a few times. This chain connects TRBV11-3 to TRBJ2-3, with D possibly TRBD2 on 6 matching bases. This CDR3 is built from 17 residues. Germline V gene sequence: CDR1 SGHNT, CDR2 YENEEA. V lost 5 bases, J lost 0 bases, and 18 bases lay in between. The CDR3: CASSLGKTGLSTDTQYF. The CDR3, as DNA: TGTGCCAGCAGCCTAGGTAAAACGGGACTCAGCACAGATACGCAGTATTTT.

The genes are TRBV7-9 and TRBJ1-2; 8 bases are shared with TRBD1. Trimming cost V 3 bases and J 6 bases; bases outside gene matches: 3. CDR1 SEHNR and CDR2 FQNEAQ come from the germline V gene (reference sequence). The CDR3 contains 13 residues. CDR3: CASSFQGADGYTF. The DNA of the CDR3 is TGTGCCAGCAGCTTCCAGGGGGCGGATGGCTACACCTTC.

This chain links TRBV20-1 with TRBJ1-5; D unresolved. V was trimmed by 5 bases and J by 4 bases, leaving 15 bases between them. Germline V gene sequence: CDR1 DFQATT, CDR2 SNEGSKA (reference sequence). The CDR3 covers 14 residues. CDR3 DNA sequence: TGCAGTGCTTCTGACGGAGTGGGTAATCAGCCCCAGCATTTT. This codes for CSASDGVGNQPQHF.

The chain uses TRBV5-1 and TRBJ2-7, with TRBD2 identical over 8 bases. The germline gives CDR1 SGHRS, CDR2 YFSETQ. This CDR3 is 13 amino acids long. V lost 6 bases to trimming and J lost 3 bases; unmatched junction nucleotides: 5. DNA of the CDR3: TGCGCCAGCAATAGCGGGAACAACTACGAGCAGTACTTC. Translation: CASNSGNNYEQYF. The variable domain in full, completed from reference TRBV5-1 and TRBJ2-7, reads KAGVTQTPRYLIKTRGQQVTLSCSPISGHRSVSWYQQTPGQGLQFLFEYFSETQRNKGNFPGRFSGRQFSNSRSEMNVSTLELGDSALYLCASNSGNNYEQYFGPGTRLTVT.